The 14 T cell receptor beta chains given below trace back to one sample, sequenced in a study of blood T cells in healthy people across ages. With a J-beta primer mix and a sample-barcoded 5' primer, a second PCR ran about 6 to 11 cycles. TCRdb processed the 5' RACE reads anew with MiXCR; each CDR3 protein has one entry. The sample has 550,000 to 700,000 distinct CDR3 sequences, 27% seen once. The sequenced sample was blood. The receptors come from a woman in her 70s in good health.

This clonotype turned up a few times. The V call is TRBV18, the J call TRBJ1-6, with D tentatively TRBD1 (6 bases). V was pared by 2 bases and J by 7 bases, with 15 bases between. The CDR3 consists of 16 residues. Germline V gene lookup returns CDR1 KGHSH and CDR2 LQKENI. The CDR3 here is CASSPSGGQLNSPLHF. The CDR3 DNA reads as TGTGCCAGCTCACCAAGCGGCGGACAGCTCAATTCACCCCTCCACTTT.

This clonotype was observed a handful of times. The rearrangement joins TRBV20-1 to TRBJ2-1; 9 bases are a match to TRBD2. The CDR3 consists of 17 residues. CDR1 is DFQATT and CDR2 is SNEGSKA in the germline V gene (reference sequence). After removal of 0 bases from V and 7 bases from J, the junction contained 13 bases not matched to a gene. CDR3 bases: TGCAGTGCTAGAGATCTCTCGGGACTAGCCGGAGGGAATGAGCAGTTCTTC. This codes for CSARDLSGLAGGNEQFF.

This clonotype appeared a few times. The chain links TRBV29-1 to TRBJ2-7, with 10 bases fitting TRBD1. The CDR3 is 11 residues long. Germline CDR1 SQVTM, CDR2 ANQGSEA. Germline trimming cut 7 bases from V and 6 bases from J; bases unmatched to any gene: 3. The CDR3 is CSATGGGEQYF. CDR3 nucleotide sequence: TGCAGCGCGACAGGGGGCGGCGAGCAGTACTTC.

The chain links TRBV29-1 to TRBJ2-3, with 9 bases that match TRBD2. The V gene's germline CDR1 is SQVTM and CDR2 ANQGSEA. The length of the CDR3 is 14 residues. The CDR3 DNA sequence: TGCAGTGCTTGGGCGGGAGGGCCTGCAGATACGCAGTATTTT. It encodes CSAWAGGPADTQYF.

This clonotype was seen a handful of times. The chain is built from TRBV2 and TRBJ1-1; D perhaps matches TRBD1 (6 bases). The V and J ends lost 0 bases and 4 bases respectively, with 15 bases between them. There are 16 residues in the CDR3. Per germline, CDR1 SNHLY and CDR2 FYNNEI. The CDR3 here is CASSEALLRGSTEAFF. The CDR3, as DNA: TGTGCCAGCAGTGAAGCGTTGCTTAGGGGGAGCACTGAAGCTTTCTTT. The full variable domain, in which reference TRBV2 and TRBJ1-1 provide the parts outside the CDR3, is EPEVTQTPSHQVTQMGQEVILRCVPISNHLYFYWYRQILGQKVEFLVSFYNNEISEKSEIFDDQFSVERPDGSNFTLKIRSTKLEDSAMYFCASSEALLRGSTEAFFGQGTRLTVV.

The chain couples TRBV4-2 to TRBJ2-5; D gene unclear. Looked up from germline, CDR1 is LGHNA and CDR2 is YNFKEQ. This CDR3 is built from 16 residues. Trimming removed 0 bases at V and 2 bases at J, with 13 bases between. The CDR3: CASSQDKAPVQETQYF. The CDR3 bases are TGTGCCAGCAGCCAAGATAAGGCACCGGTACAAGAGACCCAGTACTTC.

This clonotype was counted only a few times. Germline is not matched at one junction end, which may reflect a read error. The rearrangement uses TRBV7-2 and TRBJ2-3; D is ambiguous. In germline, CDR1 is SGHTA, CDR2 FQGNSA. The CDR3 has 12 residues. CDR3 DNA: TGTGCCAGCAGATTAGACGGAGATACGCAGTATTTT. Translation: CASRLDGDTQYF. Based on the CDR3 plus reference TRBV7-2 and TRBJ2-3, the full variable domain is GAGVSQSPSNKVTEKGKDVELRCDPISGHTALYWYRQSLGQGLEFLIYFQGNSAPDKSGLPSDRFSAERTGGSVSTLTIQRTQQEDSAVYLCASRLDGDTQYFGPGTRLTVL.

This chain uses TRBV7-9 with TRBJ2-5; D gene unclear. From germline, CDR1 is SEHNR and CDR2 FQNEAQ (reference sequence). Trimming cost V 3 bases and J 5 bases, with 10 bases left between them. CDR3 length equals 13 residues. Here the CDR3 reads CASSFKVGETQYF. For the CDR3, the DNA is TGTGCCAGCAGCTTTAAGGTGGGGGAGACCCAGTACTTC.

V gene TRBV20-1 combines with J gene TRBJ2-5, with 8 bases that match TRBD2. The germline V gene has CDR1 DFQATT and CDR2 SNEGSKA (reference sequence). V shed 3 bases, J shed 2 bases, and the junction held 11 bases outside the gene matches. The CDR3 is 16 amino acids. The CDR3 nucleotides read TGCAGTGCTAGTCGAGTTAGCGGGATCGGTCAAGAGACCCAGTACTTC. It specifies CSASRVSGIGQETQYF.

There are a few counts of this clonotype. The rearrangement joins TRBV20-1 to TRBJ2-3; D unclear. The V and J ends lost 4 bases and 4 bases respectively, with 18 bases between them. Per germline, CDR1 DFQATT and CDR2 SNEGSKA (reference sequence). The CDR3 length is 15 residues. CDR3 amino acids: CSAKDSRSLPDTQYF. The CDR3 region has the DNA TGCAGTGCTAAGGATAGCCGATCCCTACCAGATACGCAGTATTTT.

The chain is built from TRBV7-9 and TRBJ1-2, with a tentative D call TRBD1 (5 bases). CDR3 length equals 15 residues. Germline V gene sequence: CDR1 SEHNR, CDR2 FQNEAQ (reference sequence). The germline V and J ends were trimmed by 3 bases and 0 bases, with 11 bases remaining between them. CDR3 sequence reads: CASSLGPLTNYGYTF. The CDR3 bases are TGTGCCAGCAGCTTGGGGCCGCTAACTAACTATGGCTACACCTTC.

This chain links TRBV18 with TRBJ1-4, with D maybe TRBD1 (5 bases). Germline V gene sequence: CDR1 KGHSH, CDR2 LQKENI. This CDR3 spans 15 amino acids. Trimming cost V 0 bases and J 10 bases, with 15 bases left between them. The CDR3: CASSPPGTSEAKLFF. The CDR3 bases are TGTGCCAGCTCACCACCGGGGACGTCGGAGGCAAAACTGTTTTTT.

In DNA, the CDR3 is TGCAGTGCACCGACAGTCGTCAACTATGGCTACACCTTC. It yields the protein CSAPTVVNYGYTF. V usage is TRBV20-1 and J usage is TRBJ1-2; D possibly corresponds to TRBD1 (5 bases). The germline V and J ends were trimmed by 6 bases and 2 bases, with 13 bases remaining between them. The CDR3 covers 13 residues. The germline CDR1 and CDR2 sequences are DFQATT and SNEGSKA (reference sequence).

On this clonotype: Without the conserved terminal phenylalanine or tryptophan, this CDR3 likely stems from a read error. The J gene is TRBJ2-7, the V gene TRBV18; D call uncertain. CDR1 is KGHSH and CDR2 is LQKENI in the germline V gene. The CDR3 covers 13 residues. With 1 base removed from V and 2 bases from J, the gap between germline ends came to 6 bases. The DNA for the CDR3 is TGTGCCAGCTCACCACTGACAACCTACGAGCAGTACTCC. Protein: CASSPLTTYEQYS.